This passage covers 18 T cell receptor beta chains from one sample sequenced in a study of glioma-infiltrating T cells after dendritic cell vaccination. Stated time point: after dendritic cell vaccination, including at tumor progression/relapse. Libraries were prepared by immunoSEQ multiplex PCR; TCRdb keeps only in-frame clonotypes and omits some of them. The table shows some 110,000 clones, with 85% to 90% occurring only once. The source was blood, collected after dendritic cell vaccination. The receptors here all came from a human donor with glioblastoma.

This chain uses TRBV6-6 with TRBJ1-5; 8 positions agree with TRBD1. V lost 4 bases to trimming and J lost 5 bases; unmatched junction nucleotides: 7. The CDR3 runs to 15 residues. Germline V gives CDR1 MNHNY, CDR2 SVGAGI (reference sequence). Written as DNA, the CDR3 is TGTGCCAGCAGTTTCGGACAGGGCGGGTATCAGCCCCAGCATTTT. It is translated as CASSFGQGGYQPQHF.

The chain combines TRBV20-1 with TRBJ1-1; D is ambiguous. The V end lost 4 bases, the J end lost 5 bases, and 8 bases lay between the germline ends. The CDR3 is 11 amino acids. Germline V gene sequence: CDR1 DFQATT, CDR2 SNEGSKA (reference sequence). The CDR3 sequence is CSAMRGTEAFF. The CDR3 nucleotides read TGCAGTGCTATGCGCGGAACTGAAGCTTTCTTT.

DNA for the CDR3: TGTGCCAGCAGCTTACAGAGCGGGTCCCTAAGCTCCTACGAGCAGTACTTC. Translation: CASSLQSGSLSSYEQYF. This sequence joins TRBV11-3 and TRBJ2-7; maybe TRBD2 (6 bases). The V and J ends lost 2 bases and 0 bases respectively, with 17 bases between them. The CDR3 runs 17 residues. CDR1 SGHNT and CDR2 YENEEA come from the germline V gene.

V is TRBV7-3 and J is TRBJ2-2; D is uncertain. This CDR3 is 14 amino acids long. V was clipped by 4 bases and J by 3 bases, with 9 bases between them. The V gene's germline CDR1 is SGHTA and CDR2 FQGTGA. DNA for the CDR3: TGTGCCAGCAGCTCGACTGCTTACACCGGGGAGCTGTTTTTT. This codes for CASSSTAYTGELFF.

The chain is built from TRBV27 and TRBJ2-2; 10 nucleotides line up with TRBD1. The CDR3 totals 17 residues. Per germline, CDR1 MNHEY and CDR2 SMNVEV (reference sequence). V was clipped by 6 bases and J by 3 bases; unmatched bases: 10. CDR3 loop: CASRSGTGERDTGELFF. The CDR3 DNA reads TGTGCCAGCAGGAGTGGGACAGGGGAGAGGGACACCGGGGAGCTGTTTTTT.

The DNA of the CDR3 is TGCGCCAGCAGCCTGCAGGGGGCTCCAGACACCGGGGAGCTGTTTTTT. Translating it yields CASSLQGAPDTGELFF. The rearrangement joins TRBV5-1 to TRBJ2-2; TRBD1 matches at 8 bases. The CDR3 spans 16 residues. J was trimmed by 3 bases and V by 4 bases; bases with no gene match: 8. Per the germline V gene, CDR1 is SGHRS and CDR2 is YFSETQ. The whole variable domain, remainder taken from reference TRBV5-1 and TRBJ2-2, is KAGVTQTPRYLIKTRGQQVTLSCSPISGHRSVSWYQQTPGQGLQFLFEYFSETQRNKGNFPGRFSGRQFSNSRSEMNVSTLELGDSALYLCASSLQGAPDTGELFFGEGSRLTVL.

J is TRBJ2-2 and V is TRBV2, with TRBD2 matching 13 bases. The V and J ends lost 7 bases and 5 bases, in that order; junction bases with no gene match: 7. Germline V lookup: CDR1 SNHLY, CDR2 FYNNEI. This CDR3 is 16 amino acids long. The CDR3 spells CASNGLAGERTGELFF. The CDR3 DNA reads TGTGCCAGCAACGGACTAGCGGGAGAGAGGACCGGGGAGCTGTTTTTT.

The genes are TRBV6-6 and TRBJ1-1, with D maybe TRBD1 (5 bases). The CDR3 contains 13 residues. The germline V gene has CDR1 MNHNY and CDR2 SVGAGI (reference sequence). Trimming took 6 bases from V and 4 from J, leaving 12 bases between them. The CDR3 coding sequence is TGTGCCAGCAGCCCCCACGGGGGCACTGAAGCTTTCTTT. Protein product: CASSPHGGTEAFF.

The chain carries TRBV2 and TRBJ1-2, with 10 positions matching TRBD1. This CDR3 has 15 residues. V lost 4 bases and J lost 7; bases outside the gene matches: 9. Germline values: CDR1 SNHLY, CDR2 FYNNEI. The CDR3 DNA sequence: TGTGCCAGCAGTGCCTCGAGACAGGGGGCTCGTGGCTACACCTTC. This gives the protein CASSASRQGARGYTF.

Concerning this clone: This CDR3 is also generated by other DNA sequences in the sample. The V and J genes are TRBV9 and TRBJ2-3, with unresolved D. V was cut by 3 bases and J by 0 bases, with 8 bases left in between. Germline V gene data show CDR1 as SGDLS and CDR2 as YYNGEE. The CDR3 contains 14 residues. CDR3 DNA sequence: TGTGCCAGCAGCGCAGGATCTAGCACAGATACGCAGTATTTT. This codes for CASSAGSSTDTQYF.

The J gene is TRBJ2-5, the V gene TRBV29-1; 8 nucleotides line up with TRBD2. The CDR3 length is 15 residues. With V trimmed by 6 bases and J by 2 bases, 11 bases remained unmatched. The V gene's germline CDR1 is SQVTM and CDR2 ANQGSEA. CDR3 sequence reads: CSVLDLGGAQETQYF. CDR3 bases: TGCAGCGTCCTTGACCTCGGGGGGGCGCAAGAGACCCAGTACTTC.

The J gene is TRBJ1-4, the V gene TRBV27, with TRBD1 matching 7 bases. The CDR3 spans 13 residues. Trimming took 8 bases from V and 10 from J; bases not matched to a gene: 10. Germline V CDR1 and CDR2: MNHEY, SMNVEV (reference sequence). CDR3 in amino acids: CASRQGRMGKLFF. The CDR3 DNA reads as TGTGCCAGCCGACAGGGAAGGATGGGAAAACTGTTTTTT.

This chain joins TRBV2 and TRBJ1-1, with a possible D match to TRBD1 (6 bases). V was pared by 6 bases and J by 5 bases, with 16 bases between. This CDR3 region has 14 residues. Germline V gives CDR1 SNHLY, CDR2 FYNNEI. The CDR3 region is CASSEFVGGTEAFF. The CDR3, as DNA: TGTGCCAGCAGCGAATTTGTAGGGGGAACTGAAGCTTTCTTT.

The rearrangement links TRBV11-3 to TRBJ2-5; D perhaps matches TRBD2 (5 bases). The germline V gene encodes CDR1 SGHNT and CDR2 YENEEA. The length of the CDR3 is 14 residues. V lost 1 base and J lost 1, with 7 bases in between. Here the CDR3 reads CASSLAGIQETQYF. For the CDR3, the DNA is TGTGCCAGCAGCTTAGCGGGAATCCAAGAGACCCAGTACTTC.

The V gene is TRBV7-9, the J gene TRBJ1-1, with TRBD1 matching over 8 bases. This CDR3 has 19 residues. The V and J ends lost 5 bases and 3 bases, in that order; junction bases with no gene match: 20. CDR1 is SEHNR and CDR2 is FQNEAQ in the germline V gene (reference sequence). The CDR3 sequence is CASSPGHDSVYRGDTEAFF. CDR3 DNA: TGTGCCAGCAGCCCCGGCCACGACTCGGTGTACAGGGGGGACACTGAAGCTTTCTTT.

This clone was seen only once. As the CDR3 is not closed by the conserved phenylalanine or tryptophan, this likely results from a read error. This chain links TRBV30 with TRBJ1-1; D perhaps matches TRBD1 (6 bases). The CDR3 consists of 13 residues. From germline, CDR1 is GTSNPN and CDR2 SVGIG (reference sequence). Trimming took 2 bases from V and 2 from J, leaving 9 bases between them. The CDR3 DNA reads as TGTGCCTGGAGTTGGGGGCTCAACACTGAAGCTTTCCTT. Amino acid sequence: CAWSWGLNTEAFL.

The gene calls are TRBV7-9 and TRBJ2-5; possibly TRBD1 for D (6 bases). This CDR3 has 15 residues. The germline V and J ends were trimmed by 5 bases and 1 base, with 14 bases remaining between them. CDR1 and CDR2 (germline): SEHNR, FQNEAQ (reference sequence). The CDR3 loop is CASSIHRTVQETQYF. The CDR3 bases are TGTGCCAGCAGCATCCACCGGACAGTCCAAGAGACCCAGTACTTC.

This clone appeared a single time. V usage is TRBV30 and J usage is TRBJ2-2, with TRBD1 matching 8 bases. J gave up 4 bases and V 8 bases, and 6 bases lay outside the gene matches. The CDR3 contains 13 residues. CDR1 is GTSNPN, CDR2 SVGIG, per germline (reference sequence). CDR3 region: CAGMTGATGELFF. CDR3 sequence (DNA): TGTGCCGGGATGACAGGGGCCACCGGGGAGCTGTTTTTT.